A selection of T cell receptor beta chains follows, all from one sample in a study of response to subunit inactivated influenza vaccine. TCRdb processed the RT-PCR reads anew with MiXCR; each CDR3 protein has one entry. Of approximately 730,000 distinct CDR3 sequences in the sample, approximately 14% were seen once. The specimen was PBMCs from blood, collected roughly 2 weeks before vaccination. These receptors were obtained from a man aged 45 to 65 who received an inactivated influenza vaccine. CDR3s include the opening cysteine and the closing phenylalanine or tryptophan. The order of the fields is D gene, J gene, clone size, V gene, CDR3 protein, CDR3 DNA. D genes are given only for firm matches. Clone size, where shown, is once, few, many, or a class for clones that have expanded.

>NA|TRBJ1-2|NA|TRBV2
CASSDSSTPKGYTF
TGTGCCAGCAGTGACAGCAGTACCCCTAAGGGCTACACCTTC
>TRBD2|TRBJ2-1|few|TRBV6-2/TRBV6-3
CASRITRTSGKQFF
TGTGCCAGCAGGATAACGCGGACTAGCGGGAAGCAGTTCTTC
>NA|TRBJ2-3|NA|TRBV6-2/TRBV6-3
CASSYSAGSPSTDTQYF
TGTGCCAGCAGTTACTCCGCGGGCTCTCCTAGCACAGATACGCAGTATTTT
>TRBD2|TRBJ2-7|NA|TRBV7-6
CASSLGAGGNTYEQYF
TGTGCCAGCAGCTTGGGGGCGGGAGGGAACACCTACGAGCAGTACTTC
>NA|TRBJ1-2|few|TRBV4-1
CASSQGRFPERPYGYTF
TGCGCCAGCAGCCAAGGTCGTTTCCCAGAGAGGCCCTATGGCTACACCTTC
>NA|TRBJ1-1|NA|TRBV20-1
CSARGLRANEAFF
TGCAGTGCTAGAGGGCTCAGGGCAAATGAAGCTTTCTTT
>NA|TRBJ2-7|few|TRBV5-5
CASSGRGAWEQYF
TGTGCCAGCAGCGGCAGGGGCGCTTGGGAGCAGTACTTC
>NA|TRBJ1-4|NA|TRBV11-1
CASSPLTGGEAFNEKLFF
TGTGCCAGCAGCCCCCTGACAGGAGGGGAGGCGTTTAATGAAAAACTGTTTTTT
>NA|TRBJ2-1|few|TRBV6-2/TRBV6-3
CASSEQGGAYNEQFF
TGTGCCAGCAGTGAGCAGGGCGGGGCCTACAATGAGCAGTTCTTC
>TRBD1|TRBJ2-5|NA|TRBV7-2
CASSLDWTGLETQYF
TGTGCCAGCAGCTTAGATTGGACAGGTCTGGAGACCCAGTACTTC
>NA|TRBJ2-7|many|TRBV3-1
CASSQETGRVSYEQYF
TGTGCCAGCAGCCAAGAAACAGGGAGGGTCTCCTACGAGCAGTACTTC
>NA|TRBJ1-3|NA|TRBV7-9
CASSPNGNTIYF
TGTGCCAGCAGCCCTAACGGAAACACCATATATTTT
>TRBD2|TRBJ2-3|NA|TRBV27
CASSLLLAGGRTDTQYF
TGTGCCAGCAGCCTTCTACTAGCGGGGGGCCGCACAGATACGCAGTATTTT
>TRBD2|TRBJ2-1|NA|TRBV4-2
CASSQSPTSGRPNEQFF
TGTGCCAGCAGCCAATCTCCGACTAGCGGGAGGCCGAATGAGCAGTTCTTC
>TRBD2|TRBJ2-7|NA|TRBV4-1
CASSHALAGGPSYEQYF
TGCGCCAGCAGCCATGCACTAGCGGGGGGGCCTTCCTACGAGCAGTACTTC
>NA|TRBJ2-1|many|TRBV21-1
CASSAHVHRGDNEQFF
TGTGCCAGCAGCGCACACGTACACAGGGGGGATAATGAGCAGTTCTTC
>NA|TRBJ2-3|NA|TRBV7-9
CASSPGGGTDTRYF
TGTGCCAGCAGCCCCGGTGGCGGGACAGATACGCGGTATTTT
>TRBD1|TRBJ2-5|NA|TRBV9
CASSVAQGVQETQYF
TGTGCCAGCAGCGTAGCTCAGGGGGTCCAAGAGACCCAGTACTTC
>TRBD1|TRBJ2-7|few|TRBV27
CASKQLGQGHGEQYF
TGTGCCAGCAAACAACTGGGACAGGGGCATGGCGAGCAGTACTTC
>NA|TRBJ1-1|NA|TRBV6-1
CASSVYRDKLNTEAFF
TGTGCCAGCAGTGTATACCGGGACAAACTTAACACTGAAGCTTTCTTT
>NA|TRBJ1-2|few|TRBV21-1
CASSKDGTEICRYFNYGYTF
TGTGCCAGCAGCAAAGATGGTACGGAGATCTGCCGATACTTTAACTATGGCTACACCTTC
>NA|TRBJ2-7|NA|TRBV28
CASSSPGEGTYEQYF
TGTGCCAGCAGTTCCCCAGGGGAGGGAACCTACGAGCAGTACTTC
>TRBD2|TRBJ2-5|few|TRBV6-2/TRBV6-3
CASSYTTTGLAGQETQYF
TGTGCCAGCAGTTACACCACTACTGGACTAGCGGGACAAGAGACCCAGTACTTC
>TRBD2|TRBJ2-2|NA|TRBV29-1
CSVKPSGGRSGELFF
TGCAGCGTGAAACCTAGCGGGGGTCGGTCCGGGGAGCTGTTTTTT
>TRBD2|TRBJ2-7|NA|TRBV30
CAWSVGASGIGEQYF
TGTGCCTGGAGTGTTGGGGCTAGCGGGATTGGGGAGCAGTACTTC
>NA|TRBJ2-1|few|TRBV2
CASSRGDEQFF
TGTGCCAGCAGCAGGGGGGATGAGCAGTTCTTC
>NA|TRBJ2-1|many|TRBV7-2
CASSLSGQGDYNEQFF
TGTGCCAGCAGCTTATCAGGCCAAGGGGATTACAATGAGCAGTTCTTC
>NA|TRBJ2-7|NA|TRBV12-3/TRBV12-4
CATAGGRYEQYF
TGTGCCACCGCCGGGGGCAGATACGAGCAGTACTTC
>NA|TRBJ2-3|NA|TRBV27
CASSLVAGPFTDTQYF
TGTGCCAGCAGTTTGGTGGCAGGGCCTTTCACAGATACGCAGTATTTT
>NA|TRBJ1-6|few|TRBV6-6
CASRDVYNSPLHF
TGTGCCAGCCGGGACGTCTATAATTCACCCCTCCACTTT
>TRBD2|TRBJ2-1|NA|TRBV7-9
CASSTGTSGRTGFF
TGTGCCAGCAGCACAGGGACTAGCGGGAGGACGGGGTTCTTC